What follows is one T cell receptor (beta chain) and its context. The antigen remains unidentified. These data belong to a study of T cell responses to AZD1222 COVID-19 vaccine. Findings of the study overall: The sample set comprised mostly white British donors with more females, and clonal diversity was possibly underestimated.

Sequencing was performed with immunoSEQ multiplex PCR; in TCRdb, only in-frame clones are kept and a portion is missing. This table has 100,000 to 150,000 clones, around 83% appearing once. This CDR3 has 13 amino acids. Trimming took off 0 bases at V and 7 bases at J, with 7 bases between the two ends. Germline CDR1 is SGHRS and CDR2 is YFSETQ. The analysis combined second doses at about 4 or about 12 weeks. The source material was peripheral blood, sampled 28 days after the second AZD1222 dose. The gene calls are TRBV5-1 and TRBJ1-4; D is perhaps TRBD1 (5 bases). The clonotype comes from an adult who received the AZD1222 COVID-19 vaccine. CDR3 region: CASSLVQGEKLFF. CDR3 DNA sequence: TGCGCCAGCAGCTTGGTCCAGGGTGAAAAACTGTTTTTT.